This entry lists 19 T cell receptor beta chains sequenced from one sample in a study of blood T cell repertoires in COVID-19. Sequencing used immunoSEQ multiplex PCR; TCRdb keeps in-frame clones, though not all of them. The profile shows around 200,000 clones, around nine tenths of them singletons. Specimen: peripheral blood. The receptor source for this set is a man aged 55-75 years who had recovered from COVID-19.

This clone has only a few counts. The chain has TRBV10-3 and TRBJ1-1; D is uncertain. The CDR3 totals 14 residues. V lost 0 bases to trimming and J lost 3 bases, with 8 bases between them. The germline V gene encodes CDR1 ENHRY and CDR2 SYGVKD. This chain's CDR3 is CAISESGRHTEAFF. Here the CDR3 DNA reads TGTGCCATCAGTGAGTCGGGGAGGCACACTGAAGCTTTCTTT.

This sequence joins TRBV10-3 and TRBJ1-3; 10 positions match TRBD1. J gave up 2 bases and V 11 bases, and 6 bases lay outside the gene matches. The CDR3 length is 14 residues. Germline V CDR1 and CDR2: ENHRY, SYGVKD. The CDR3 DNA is TGTGCCGTCCGACAGGGGGCGACTGGAAACACCATATATTTT. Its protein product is CAVRQGATGNTIYF.

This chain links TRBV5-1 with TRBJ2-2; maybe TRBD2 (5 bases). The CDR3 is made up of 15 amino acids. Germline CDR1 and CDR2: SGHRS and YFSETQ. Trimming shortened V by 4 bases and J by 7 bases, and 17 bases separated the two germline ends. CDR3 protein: CASSRGSSPIGELFF. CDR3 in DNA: TGCGCCAGCAGCCGAGGGAGCAGCCCAATCGGGGAGCTGTTTTTT.

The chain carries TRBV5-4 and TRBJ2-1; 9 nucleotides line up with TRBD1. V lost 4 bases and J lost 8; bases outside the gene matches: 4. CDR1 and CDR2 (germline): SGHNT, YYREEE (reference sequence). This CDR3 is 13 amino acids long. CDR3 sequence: CASSGTGLYEQFF. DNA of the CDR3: TGTGCCAGCAGCGGGACAGGGCTCTATGAGCAGTTCTTC.

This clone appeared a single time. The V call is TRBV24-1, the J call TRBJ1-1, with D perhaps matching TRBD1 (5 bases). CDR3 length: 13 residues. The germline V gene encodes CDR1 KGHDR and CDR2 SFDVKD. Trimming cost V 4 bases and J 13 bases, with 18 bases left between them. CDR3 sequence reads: CATSDPGREGFFF. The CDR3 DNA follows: TGTGCCACCAGTGACCCCGGGAGGGAGGGGTTTTTCTTT.

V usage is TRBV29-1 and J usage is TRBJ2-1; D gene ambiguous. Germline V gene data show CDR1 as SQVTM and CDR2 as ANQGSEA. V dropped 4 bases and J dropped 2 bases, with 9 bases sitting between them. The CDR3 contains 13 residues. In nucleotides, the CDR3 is TGCAGCGTTGTTGTAGCTGCCTACAATGAGCAGTTCTTC. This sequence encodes CSVVVAAYNEQFF.

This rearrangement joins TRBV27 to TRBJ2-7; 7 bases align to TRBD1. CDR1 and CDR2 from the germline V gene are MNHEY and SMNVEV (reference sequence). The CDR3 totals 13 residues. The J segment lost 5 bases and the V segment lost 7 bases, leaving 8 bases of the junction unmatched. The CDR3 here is CASTLTGPHEQYF. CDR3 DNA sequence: TGTGCCAGCACTTTGACAGGGCCCCACGAGCAGTACTTC.

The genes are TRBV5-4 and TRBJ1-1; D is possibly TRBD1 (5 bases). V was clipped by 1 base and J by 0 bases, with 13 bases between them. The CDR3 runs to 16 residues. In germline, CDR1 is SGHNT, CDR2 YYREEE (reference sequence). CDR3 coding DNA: TGTGCCAGCAGCTTGCCCCATGGGGCGGTGAACACTGAAGCTTTCTTT. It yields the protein CASSLPHGAVNTEAFF.

The DNA for the CDR3 is TGTGCCACCAGTGCTCACAAATCGAACACCGGGGAGCTGTTTTTT. Its protein is CATSAHKSNTGELFF. The chain couples TRBV24-1 to TRBJ2-2; D gene ambiguous. Trimming shortened V by 5 bases and J by 0 bases, and 9 bases separated the two germline ends. Germline CDR1 is KGHDR and CDR2 is SFDVKD. The CDR3 consists of 15 residues.

This chain's CDR3 is CASSLSLMGSHGYTF. The CDR3 region has the DNA TGTGCCAGCAGTTTATCGCTGATGGGGAGCCACGGCTACACCTTC. The chain links TRBV27 to TRBJ1-2; no definite D call. The V gene's germline CDR1 is MNHEY and CDR2 SMNVEV (reference sequence). The CDR3 has 15 residues. V shed 0 bases and J shed 8 bases, with 16 bases lying between them.

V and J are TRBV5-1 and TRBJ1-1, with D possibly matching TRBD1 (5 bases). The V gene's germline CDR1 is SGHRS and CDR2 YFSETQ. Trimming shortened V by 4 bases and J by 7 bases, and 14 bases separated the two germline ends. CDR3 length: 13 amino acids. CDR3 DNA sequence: TGCGCCAGCAGCACCGGGGGTTTGGGTGAAGCTTTCTTT. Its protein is CASSTGGLGEAFF.

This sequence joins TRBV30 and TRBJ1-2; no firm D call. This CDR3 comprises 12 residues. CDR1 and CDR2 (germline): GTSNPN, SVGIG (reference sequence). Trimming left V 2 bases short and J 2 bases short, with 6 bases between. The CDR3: CAWSPRNYGYTF. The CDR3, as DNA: TGTGCCTGGAGTCCCCGGAACTATGGCTACACCTTC.

CDR3 loop: CASSPGQGGNSPLHF. The DNA of the CDR3 is TGTGCCAGCTCACCGGGGCAGGGGGGTAATTCACCCCTCCACTTT. The V and J genes are TRBV18 and TRBJ1-6, with 7 bases identical to TRBD1. With 3 bases clipped from V and 6 bases from J, the junction kept 5 bases outside the gene matches. The CDR3 is 15 residues long. Germline V gene data show CDR1 as KGHSH and CDR2 as LQKENI. Together with reference TRBV18 and TRBJ1-6, the CDR3 gives the full variable domain: NAGVMQNPRHLVRRRGQEARLRCSPMKGHSHVYWYRQLPEEGLKFMVYLQKENIIDESGMPKERFSAEFPKEGPSILRIQQVVRGDSAAYFCASSPGQGGNSPLHFGNGTRLTVT.

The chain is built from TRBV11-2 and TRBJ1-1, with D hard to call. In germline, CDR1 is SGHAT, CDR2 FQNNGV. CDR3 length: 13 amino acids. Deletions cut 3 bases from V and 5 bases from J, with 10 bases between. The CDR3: CASSLIMETEAFF. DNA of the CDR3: TGTGCCAGCAGCTTGATTATGGAGACTGAAGCTTTCTTT.

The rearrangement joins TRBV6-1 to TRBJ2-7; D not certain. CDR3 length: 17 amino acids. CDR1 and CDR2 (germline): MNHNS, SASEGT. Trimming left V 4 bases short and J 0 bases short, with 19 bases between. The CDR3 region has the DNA TGTGCCAGCAGTGCTTTAACATGGCAAATTTACTCCTACGAGCAGTACTTC. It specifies CASSALTWQIYSYEQYF.

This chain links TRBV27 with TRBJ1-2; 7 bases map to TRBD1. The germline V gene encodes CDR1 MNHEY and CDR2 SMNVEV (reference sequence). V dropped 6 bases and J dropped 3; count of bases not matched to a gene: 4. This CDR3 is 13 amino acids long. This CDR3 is CASRTGTDYGYTF. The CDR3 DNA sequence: TGTGCCAGCAGGACAGGGACGGACTATGGCTACACCTTC.

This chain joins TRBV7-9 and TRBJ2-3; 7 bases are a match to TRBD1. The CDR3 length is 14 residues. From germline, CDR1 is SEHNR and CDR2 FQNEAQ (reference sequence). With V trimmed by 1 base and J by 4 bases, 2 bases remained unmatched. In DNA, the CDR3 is TGTGCCAGCAGCTTAGGACAGGGAGCAGATACGCAGTATTTT. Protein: CASSLGQGADTQYF.

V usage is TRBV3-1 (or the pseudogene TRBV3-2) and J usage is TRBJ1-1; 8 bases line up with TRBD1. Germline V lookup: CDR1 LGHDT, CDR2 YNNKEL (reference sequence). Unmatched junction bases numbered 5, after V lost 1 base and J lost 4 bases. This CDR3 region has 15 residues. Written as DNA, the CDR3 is TGTGCCAGCAGCCAAGGGGGGACAGGTAGCACTGAAGCTTTCTTT. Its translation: CASSQGGTGSTEAFF.

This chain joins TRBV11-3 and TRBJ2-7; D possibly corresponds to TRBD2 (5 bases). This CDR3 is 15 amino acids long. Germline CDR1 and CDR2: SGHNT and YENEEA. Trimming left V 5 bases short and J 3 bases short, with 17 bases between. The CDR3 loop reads CASSPARRLHYEQYF. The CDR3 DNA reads TGTGCCAGCAGCCCGGCGCGCCGACTACACTACGAGCAGTACTTC.